The 22 T cell receptor beta chains given below trace back to one sample, sequenced in a study of cytomegalovirus exposure and HLA in healthy donors. The study ran its PCR with 60 Vbeta and 13 Jbeta primers. Here immunoSEQ multiplex PCR was the method, and the copy in TCRdb shows in-frame clones only, minus some. The table lists 140,000 to 150,000 clones, around 10% of them singletons. The sample taken for sequencing was PBMCs. The receptors were gathered from a male donor in good health and CMV-seronegative.

The CDR3: CASSQGDRDINEQYF. The CDR3 coding sequence is TGTGCCAGCAGCCAAGGGGACAGGGATATCAACGAGCAGTACTTC. The genes are TRBV4-2 and TRBJ2-7; TRBD1 matches 9 bases. V lost 1 base to trimming and J lost 5 bases; unmatched junction nucleotides: 6. The CDR3 totals 15 residues. Germline V gives CDR1 LGHNA, CDR2 YNFKEQ.

This chain uses TRBV7-9 with TRBJ2-5, with D perhaps matching TRBD1 (5 bases). The V gene's germline CDR1 is SEHNR and CDR2 FQNEAQ (reference sequence). Trimming cost V 2 bases and J 4 bases, with 11 bases left between them. CDR3 length equals 14 residues. The CDR3 coding sequence is TGTGCCAGCAGCTTATCGTCAGACAGAGAGACCCAGTACTTC. Protein sequence: CASSLSSDRETQYF.

The chain recombines TRBV7-3 with TRBJ2-2, with D hard to call. This CDR3 has 17 residues. Deletions cut 0 bases from V and 6 bases from J, with 17 bases between. CDR1 is SGHTA and CDR2 is FQGTGA in the germline V gene. The DNA for the CDR3 is TGTGCCAGCAGCTTAACTGGTCGACAAAACTCGGCCGGGGAGCTGTTTTTT. Translated: CASSLTGRQNSAGELFF.

This clone was seen more than once but under ten times. V usage is TRBV19 and J usage is TRBJ2-1; the D is unclear. Trimming took off 5 bases at V and 4 bases at J, with 18 bases between the two ends. The CDR3 covers 16 residues. CDR1 and CDR2 from the germline V gene are LNHDA and SQIVND (reference sequence). CDR3 residues: CASSRVAKNLYNEQFF. CDR3 nucleotide sequence: TGTGCCAGTAGTCGGGTTGCCAAGAACCTTTACAATGAGCAGTTCTTC. The entire variable domain, with the rest obtained from reference TRBV19 and TRBJ2-1, is as follows: DGGITQSPKYLFRKEGQNVTLSCEQNLNHDAMYWYRQDPGQGLRLIYYSQIVNDFQKGDIAEGYSVSREKKESFPLTVTSAQKNPTAFYLCASSRVAKNLYNEQFFGPGTRLTVL.

This clone was seen a few times. J is TRBJ1-4 and V is TRBV6-5, with a tentative D call TRBD1 (6 bases). This CDR3 is built from 14 residues. Per the germline V gene, CDR1 is MNHEY and CDR2 is SVGAGI. V lost 5 bases and J 7 bases, leaving 14 bases between the germline ends. This CDR3 is CASSRGADGEKLFF. The CDR3 nucleotides read TGTGCCAGCAGTCGGGGGGCGGACGGTGAAAAACTGTTTTTT.

The CDR3 nucleotides read TGTGCCAGCAGCTCCAGACAGTCCACAGATACGCAGTATTTT. Its translation: CASSSRQSTDTQYF. The chain carries TRBV7-2 and TRBJ2-3; possible D gene TRBD1, 5 bases. The CDR3 has 14 amino acids. CDR1 is SGHTA, CDR2 FQGNSA, per germline. Trimming cost V 4 bases and J 2 bases, with 10 bases left between them.

This clone was detected a few times. The rearrangement joins TRBV4-2 to TRBJ1-3; no clear D gene. Germline V gives CDR1 LGHNA, CDR2 YNFKEQ. Trimming took off 0 bases at V and 0 bases at J, with 9 bases between the two ends. The CDR3 totals 16 residues. CDR3 coding DNA: TGTGCCAGCAGCCAAGACTGGCCCGACTCTGGAAACACCATATATTTT. This codes for CASSQDWPDSGNTIYF.

This clone came up a few times. The chain combines TRBV9 with TRBJ2-5; tentatively, D is TRBD1 (7 bases). From germline, CDR1 is SGDLS and CDR2 YYNGEE. This CDR3 has 16 residues. Trimming stripped 0 bases from V and 2 bases from J, with 14 bases between. CDR3 nucleotide sequence: TGTGCCAGCAGCGTAGGGGGGGACAGCTTTCAAGAGACCCAGTACTTC. Translation gives CASSVGGDSFQETQYF.

This clone was observed a handful of times. The chain is built from TRBV7-2 and TRBJ1-3; D possibly corresponds to TRBD1 (6 bases). The CDR3 extends over 15 amino acids. V was clipped by 5 bases and J by 4 bases, with 15 bases between them. Per germline, CDR1 SGHTA and CDR2 FQGNSA. For the CDR3, the DNA is TGTGCCAGCAGCACCTCGGGGGGGACAGGAAACACCATATATTTT. Translating it yields CASSTSGGTGNTIYF.

This clone was seen a handful of times. This chain joins TRBV2 and TRBJ2-3; possibly TRBD2 for D (5 bases). The V gene lost 8 bases and the J gene lost 0 bases, with 15 bases spanning the gap. The CDR3 covers 15 residues. Germline CDR1 and CDR2: SNHLY and FYNNEI. The CDR3 region has the DNA TGTGCCAGCGTAGCGAAACTAACTAGCACAGATACGCAGTATTTT. Protein sequence: CASVAKLTSTDTQYF. Together with reference TRBV2 and TRBJ2-3, the CDR3 gives the full variable domain: EPEVTQTPSHQVTQMGQEVILRCVPISNHLYFYWYRQILGQKVEFLVSFYNNEISEKSEIFDDQFSVERPDGSNFTLKIRSTKLEDSAMYFCASVAKLTSTDTQYFGPGTRLTVL.

The chain has TRBV11-3 and TRBJ2-7; 8 bases fit TRBD1. Germline V CDR1 and CDR2: SGHNT, YENEEA. The junction had 10 bases not matched to a gene; V was cut back by 5 bases and J by 4 bases. This CDR3 is built from 15 residues. This chain's CDR3 is CASSPGTGQAYEQYF. CDR3 nucleotide sequence: TGTGCCAGCAGCCCTGGGACAGGCCAAGCATACGAGCAGTACTTC.

The V and J genes are TRBV28 and TRBJ1-1, with D possibly matching TRBD1 (6 bases). CDR3 length: 16 amino acids. Per the germline V gene, CDR1 is MDHEN and CDR2 is SYDVKM. Trimming took 5 bases from V and 1 from J, leaving 17 bases between them. CDR3 DNA sequence: TGTGCCAGCAGTCCACAGGGTATGGGGAGGAACACTGAAGCTTTCTTT. Amino acid sequence: CASSPQGMGRNTEAFF.

Remarks on this clone: Other DNA sequences in the same sample also yield this CDR3. The genes are TRBV6-5 and TRBJ1-1; D is perhaps TRBD1 (6 bases). The CDR3 totals 12 residues. V lost 5 bases, J lost 5 bases, and 9 bases lay in between. Looked up from germline, CDR1 is MNHEY and CDR2 is SVGAGI. CDR3 residues: CASSHRGTEAFF. CDR3 coding DNA: TGTGCCAGCAGTCATAGGGGGACTGAAGCTTTCTTT.

This chain uses TRBV27 with TRBJ2-7; 7 nucleotides align to TRBD2. The ends lost 2 bases at V and 2 bases at J; junction bases unmatched: 6. The germline V gene encodes CDR1 MNHEY and CDR2 SMNVEV (reference sequence). This CDR3 spans 15 amino acids. CDR3 DNA sequence: TGTGCCAGCAGTTTAGGAGCGGGACGAACCTACGAGCAGTACTTC. This sequence encodes CASSLGAGRTYEQYF.

The chain recombines TRBV28 with TRBJ1-2, with 8 bases aligning to TRBD1. The CDR3 spans 15 residues. From germline, CDR1 is MDHEN and CDR2 SYDVKM. J was trimmed by 1 base and V by 5 bases; bases with no gene match: 6. The CDR3 nucleotides are TGTGCCAGCAGTCCGACAGGGGTAGGTAACTATGGCTACACCTTC. Its protein is CASSPTGVGNYGYTF.

This chain uses TRBV18 with TRBJ1-3; D unresolved. V was pared by 3 bases and J by 0 bases, with 6 bases between. CDR3 size: 14 residues. Germline CDR1 KGHSH, CDR2 LQKENI. CDR3 sequence reads: CASSPTDSGNTIYF. CDR3 sequence (DNA): TGTGCCAGCTCACCCACAGACTCTGGAAACACCATATATTTT. Variable domain in full (rest from reference TRBV18 and TRBJ1-3): NAGVMQNPRHLVRRRGQEARLRCSPMKGHSHVYWYRQLPEEGLKFMVYLQKENIIDESGMPKERFSAEFPKEGPSILRIQQVVRGDSAAYFCASSPTDSGNTIYFGEGSWLTVV.

This clone turned up a few times. The V call is TRBV2, the J call TRBJ1-5; a weak D match, TRBD1 (5 bases). Germline V gene data show CDR1 as SNHLY and CDR2 as FYNNEI. The CDR3 runs to 14 residues. The ends were cut back, 6 bases at V and 4 bases at J, with 13 bases in the middle. The CDR3 DNA reads as TGTGCCAGCAGACGTCAGACAGAGAATCAGCCCCAGCATTTT. Translating gives CASRRQTENQPQHF.

The chain links TRBV9 to TRBJ2-5; a possible D gene is TRBD2 (6 bases). Trimming shortened V by 3 bases and J by 1 base, and 13 bases separated the two germline ends. The length of the CDR3 is 15 residues. Looked up from germline, CDR1 is SGDLS and CDR2 is YYNGEE. CDR3 protein: CASSAMGGLQETQYF. CDR3 in DNA: TGTGCCAGCAGCGCAATGGGAGGTCTCCAAGAGACCCAGTACTTC.

This clone showed up just a few times. This rearrangement joins TRBV19 to TRBJ2-7; 9 bases match TRBD1. From germline, CDR1 is LNHDA and CDR2 SQIVND (reference sequence). The CDR3 totals 13 residues. J gave up 5 bases and V 3 bases, and 2 bases lay outside the gene matches. The CDR3 here is CASSMGQGHEQYF. CDR3 DNA: TGTGCCAGTAGTATGGGACAGGGCCACGAGCAGTACTTC. The complete variable domain, with remaining parts taken from reference TRBV19 and TRBJ2-7, reads DGGITQSPKYLFRKEGQNVTLSCEQNLNHDAMYWYRQDPGQGLRLIYYSQIVNDFQKGDIAEGYSVSREKKESFPLTVTSAQKNPTAFYLCASSMGQGHEQYFGPGTRLTVT.

The chain carries TRBV29-1 and TRBJ1-5, with D possibly being TRBD1 (6 bases). The germline V gene has CDR1 SQVTM and CDR2 ANQGSEA. Trimming left V 6 bases short and J 7 bases short, with 16 bases between. CDR3 size: 13 residues. CDR3 sequence (DNA): TGCAGCGTGGAATTGCCGGGACACCAGCCCCAGCATTTT. Translated: CSVELPGHQPQHF.

The chain carries TRBV5-6 and TRBJ1-2; the D gene is possibly TRBD1 (5 bases). The V gene's germline CDR1 is SGHDT and CDR2 YYEEEE. Trimming removed 2 bases at V and 6 bases at J, with 11 bases between. The CDR3 loop spans 13 amino acids. The CDR3 loop is CASSFRQGDGYTF. The CDR3 DNA reads TGTGCCAGCAGCTTCAGGCAAGGGGATGGCTACACCTTC.

This clone has more than one count but fewer than ten. The junction does not match germline at one end; this may be a read error. V and J are TRBV10-3 and TRBJ2-6; D may be TRBD1 (5 bases). The CDR3 has 15 amino acids. Per germline, CDR1 ENHRY and CDR2 SYGVKD. CDR3 residues: CASSVDSTGANVLTF. In DNA, the CDR3 is TGTGCCAGCAGTGTCGACAGTACCGGGGCCAACGTCCTGACTTTC.